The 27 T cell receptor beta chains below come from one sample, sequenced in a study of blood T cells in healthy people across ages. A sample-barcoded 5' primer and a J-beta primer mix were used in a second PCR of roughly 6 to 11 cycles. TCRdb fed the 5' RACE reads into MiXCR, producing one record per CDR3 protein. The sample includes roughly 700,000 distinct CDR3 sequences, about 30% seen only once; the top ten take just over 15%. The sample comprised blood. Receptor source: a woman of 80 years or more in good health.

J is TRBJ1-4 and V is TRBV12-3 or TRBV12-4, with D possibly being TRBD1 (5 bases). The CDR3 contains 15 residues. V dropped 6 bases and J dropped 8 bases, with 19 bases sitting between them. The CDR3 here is CASRPSGLLGEKLFF. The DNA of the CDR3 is TGTGCCAGCAGACCATCGGGACTCCTAGGGGAAAAACTGTTTTTT.

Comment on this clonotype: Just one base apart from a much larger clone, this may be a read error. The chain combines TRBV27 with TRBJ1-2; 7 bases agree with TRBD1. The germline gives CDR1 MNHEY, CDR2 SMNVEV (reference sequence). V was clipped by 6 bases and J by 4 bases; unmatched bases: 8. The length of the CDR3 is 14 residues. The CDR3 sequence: CASRYEGATYGYTF. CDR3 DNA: TGTGCCAGCAGGTATGAGGGGGCGACCTATGGCTACACCTTC.

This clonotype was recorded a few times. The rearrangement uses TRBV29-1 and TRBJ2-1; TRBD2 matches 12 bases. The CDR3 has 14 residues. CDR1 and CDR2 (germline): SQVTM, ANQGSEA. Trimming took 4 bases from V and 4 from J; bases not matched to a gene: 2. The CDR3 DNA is TGCAGCGTTGGACTAGCGGGAGCTTACAATGAGCAGTTCTTC. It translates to CSVGLAGAYNEQFF.

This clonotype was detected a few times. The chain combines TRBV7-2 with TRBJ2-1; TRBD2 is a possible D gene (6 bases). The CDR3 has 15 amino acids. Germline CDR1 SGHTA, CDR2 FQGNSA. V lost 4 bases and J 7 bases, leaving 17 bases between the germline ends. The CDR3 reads CASSWGRGRGNEQFF. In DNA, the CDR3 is TGTGCCAGCAGCTGGGGACGGGGCCGGGGGAATGAGCAGTTCTTC.

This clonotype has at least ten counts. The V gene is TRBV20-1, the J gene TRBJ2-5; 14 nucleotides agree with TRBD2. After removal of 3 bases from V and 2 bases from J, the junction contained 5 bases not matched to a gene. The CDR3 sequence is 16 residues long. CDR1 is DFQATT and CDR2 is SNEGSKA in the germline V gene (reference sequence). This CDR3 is CSASQGTSGGQETQYF. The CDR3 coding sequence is TGCAGTGCTAGCCAGGGGACTAGCGGGGGACAAGAGACCCAGTACTTC.

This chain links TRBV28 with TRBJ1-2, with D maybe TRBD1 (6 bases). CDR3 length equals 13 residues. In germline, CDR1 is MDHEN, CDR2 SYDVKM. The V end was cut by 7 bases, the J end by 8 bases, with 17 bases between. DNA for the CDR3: TGTGCCAGCATAGGGGGATCCCAGAGGGGCTACACCTTC. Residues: CASIGGSQRGYTF.

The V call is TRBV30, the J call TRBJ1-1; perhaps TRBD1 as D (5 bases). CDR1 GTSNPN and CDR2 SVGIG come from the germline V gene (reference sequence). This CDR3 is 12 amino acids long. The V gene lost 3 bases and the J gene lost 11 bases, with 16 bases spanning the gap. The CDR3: CAWRGTLLGAFF. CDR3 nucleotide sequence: TGTGCCTGGAGGGGGACGCTCTTGGGGGCTTTCTTT.

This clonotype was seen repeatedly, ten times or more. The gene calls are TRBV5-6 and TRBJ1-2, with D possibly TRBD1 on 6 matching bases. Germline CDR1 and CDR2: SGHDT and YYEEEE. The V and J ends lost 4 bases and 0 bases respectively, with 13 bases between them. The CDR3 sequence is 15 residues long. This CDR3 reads CASSPRGSANYGYTF. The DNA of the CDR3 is TGTGCCAGCAGCCCGAGGGGGTCCGCTAACTATGGCTACACCTTC. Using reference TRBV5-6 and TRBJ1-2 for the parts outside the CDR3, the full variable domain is DAGVTQSPTHLIKTRGQQVTLRCSPKSGHDTVSWYQQALGQGPQFIFQYYEEEERQRGNFPDRFSGHQFPNYSSELNVNALLLGDSALYLCASSPRGSANYGYTFGSGTRLTVV.

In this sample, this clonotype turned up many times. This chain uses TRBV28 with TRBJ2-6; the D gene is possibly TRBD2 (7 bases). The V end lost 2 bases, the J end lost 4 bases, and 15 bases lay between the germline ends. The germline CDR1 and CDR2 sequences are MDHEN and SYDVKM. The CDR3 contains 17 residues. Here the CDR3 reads CASSLQKGGLGANVLTF. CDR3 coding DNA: TGTGCCAGCAGTTTACAAAAGGGGGGGCTGGGGGCCAACGTCCTGACTTTC. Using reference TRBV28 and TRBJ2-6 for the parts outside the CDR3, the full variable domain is DVKVTQSSRYLVKRTGEKVFLECVQDMDHENMFWYRQDPGLGLRLIYFSYDVKMKEKGDIPEGYSVSREKKERFSLILESASTNQTSMYLCASSLQKGGLGANVLTFGAGSRLTVL.

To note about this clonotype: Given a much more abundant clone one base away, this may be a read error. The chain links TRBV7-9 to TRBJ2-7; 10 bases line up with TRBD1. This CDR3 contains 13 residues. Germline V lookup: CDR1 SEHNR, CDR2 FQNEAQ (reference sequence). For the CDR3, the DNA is TGTGCCAGCAGGGGGACAGGGGACTACGAGCGGTACTTC. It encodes CASRGTGDYERYF.

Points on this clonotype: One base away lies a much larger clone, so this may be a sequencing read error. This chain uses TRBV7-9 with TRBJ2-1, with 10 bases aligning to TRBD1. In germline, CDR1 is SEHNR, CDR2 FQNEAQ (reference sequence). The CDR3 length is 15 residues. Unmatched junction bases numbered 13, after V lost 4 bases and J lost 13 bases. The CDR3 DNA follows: TGTGCCAGCAGCTCCCGACAGGGGGCGCGGGAGACCCAGTTCTTC. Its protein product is CASSSRQGARETQFF.

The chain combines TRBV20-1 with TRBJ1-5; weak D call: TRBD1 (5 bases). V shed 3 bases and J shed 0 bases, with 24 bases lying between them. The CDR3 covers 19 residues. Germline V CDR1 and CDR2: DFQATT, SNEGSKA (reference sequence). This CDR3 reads CSARPRAPKGLYSNQPQHF. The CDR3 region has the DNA TGCAGTGCTAGGCCCCGGGCTCCAAAGGGGCTATATAGCAATCAGCCCCAGCATTTT.

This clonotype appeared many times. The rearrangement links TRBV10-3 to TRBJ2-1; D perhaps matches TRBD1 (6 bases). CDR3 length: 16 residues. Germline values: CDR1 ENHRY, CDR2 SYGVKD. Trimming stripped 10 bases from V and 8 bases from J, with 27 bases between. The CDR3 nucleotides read TGTGCCACTCTCACGGAACATAACAGGGTAGGGGATGAGCAGTTCTTC. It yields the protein CATLTEHNRVGDEQFF.

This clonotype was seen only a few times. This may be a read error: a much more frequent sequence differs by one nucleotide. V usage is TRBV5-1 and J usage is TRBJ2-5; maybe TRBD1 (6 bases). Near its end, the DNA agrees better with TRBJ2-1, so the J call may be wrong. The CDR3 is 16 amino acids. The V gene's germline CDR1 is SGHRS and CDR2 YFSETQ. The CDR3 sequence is CASSFQPGQVQETQFF. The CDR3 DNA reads TGCGCCAGCAGCTTCCAACCGGGACAAGTCCAAGAGACCCAGTTCTTC.

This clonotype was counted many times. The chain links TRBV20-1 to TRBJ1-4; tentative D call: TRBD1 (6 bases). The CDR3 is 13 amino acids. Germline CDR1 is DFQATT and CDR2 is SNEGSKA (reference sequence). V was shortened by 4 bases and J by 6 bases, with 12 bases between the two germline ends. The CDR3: CSATRGPHEKLFF. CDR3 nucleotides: TGCAGTGCTACCAGGGGCCCTCATGAAAAACTGTTTTTT.

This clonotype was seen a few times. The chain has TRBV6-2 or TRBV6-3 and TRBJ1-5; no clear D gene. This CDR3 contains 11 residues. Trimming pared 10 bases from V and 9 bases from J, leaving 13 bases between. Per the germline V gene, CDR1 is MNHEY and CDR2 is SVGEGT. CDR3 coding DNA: TGTGCCACCGGACTCGGAGGGCCCCAGCATTTT. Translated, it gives CATGLGGPQHF.

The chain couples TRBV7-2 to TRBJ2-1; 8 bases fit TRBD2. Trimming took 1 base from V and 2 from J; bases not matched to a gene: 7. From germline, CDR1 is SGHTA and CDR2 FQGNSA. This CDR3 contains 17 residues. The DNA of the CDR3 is TGTGCCAGCAGCTTAGTCTCTACTAGCGGAACCTACAATGAGCAGTTCTTC. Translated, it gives CASSLVSTSGTYNEQFF.

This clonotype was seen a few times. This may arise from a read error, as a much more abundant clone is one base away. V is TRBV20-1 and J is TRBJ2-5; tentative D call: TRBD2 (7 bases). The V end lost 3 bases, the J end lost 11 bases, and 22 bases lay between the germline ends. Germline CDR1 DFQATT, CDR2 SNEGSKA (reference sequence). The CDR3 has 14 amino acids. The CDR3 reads CSASPARGDNEQYF. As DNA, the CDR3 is TGCAGTGCTAGTCCCGCCCGGGGGGACAATGAGCAGTACTTC.

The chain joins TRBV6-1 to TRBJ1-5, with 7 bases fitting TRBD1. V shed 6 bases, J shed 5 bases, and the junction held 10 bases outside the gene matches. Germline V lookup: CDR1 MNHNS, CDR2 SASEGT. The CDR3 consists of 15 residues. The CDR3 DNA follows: TGTGCCAGCAGAACCAGACAGGGTCCTCATCAGCCCCAGCATTTT. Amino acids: CASRTRQGPHQPQHF.

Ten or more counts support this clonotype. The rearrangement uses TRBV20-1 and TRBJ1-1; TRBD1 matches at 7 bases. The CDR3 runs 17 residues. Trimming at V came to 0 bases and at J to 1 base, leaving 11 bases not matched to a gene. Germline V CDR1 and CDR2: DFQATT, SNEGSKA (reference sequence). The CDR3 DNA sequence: TGCAGTGCTAGAGATCAGGGGGGCAGGGGGTGGAACACTGAAGCTTTCTTT. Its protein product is CSARDQGGRGWNTEAFF.

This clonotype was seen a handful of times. The CDR3 nucleotides are TGTGCCAGCAGTCCCTATCAACAGCGGAAGGCTGAAGCTTTCTTT. Its protein product is CASSPYQQRKAEAFF. V gene TRBV27 combines with J gene TRBJ1-1; D not resolved. V lost 5 bases to trimming and J lost 6 bases, with 19 bases between them. CDR1 MNHEY and CDR2 SMNVEV come from the germline V gene (reference sequence). The CDR3 is 15 residues long.

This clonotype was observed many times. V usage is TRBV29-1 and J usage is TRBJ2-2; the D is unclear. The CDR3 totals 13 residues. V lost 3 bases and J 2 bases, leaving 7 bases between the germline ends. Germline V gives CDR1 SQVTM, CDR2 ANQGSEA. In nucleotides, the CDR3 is TGCAGCGTTGATCAGGCAAACACCGGGGAGCTGTTTTTT. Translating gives CSVDQANTGELFF.

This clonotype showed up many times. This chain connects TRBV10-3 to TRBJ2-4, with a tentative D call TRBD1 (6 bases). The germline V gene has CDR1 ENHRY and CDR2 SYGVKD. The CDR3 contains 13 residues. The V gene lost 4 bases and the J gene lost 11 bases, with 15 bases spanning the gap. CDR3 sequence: CAISGGPARFQYF. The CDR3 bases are TGTGCCATCAGTGGGGGGCCAGCTCGATTTCAGTACTTC.

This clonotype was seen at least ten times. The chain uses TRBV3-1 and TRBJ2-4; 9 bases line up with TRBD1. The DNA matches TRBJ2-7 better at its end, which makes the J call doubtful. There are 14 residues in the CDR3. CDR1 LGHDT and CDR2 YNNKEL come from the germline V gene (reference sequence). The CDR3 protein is CASSPQGASLEQYF. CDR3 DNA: TGTGCCAGCAGCCCACAGGGGGCCTCTCTCGAGCAGTACTTC.

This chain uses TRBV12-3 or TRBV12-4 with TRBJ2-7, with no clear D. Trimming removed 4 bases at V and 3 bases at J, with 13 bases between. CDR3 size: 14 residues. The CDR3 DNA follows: TGTGCCAGCAGTTCTCTAGACTTTAGCTACGAGCAGTACTTC. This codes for CASSSLDFSYEQYF.

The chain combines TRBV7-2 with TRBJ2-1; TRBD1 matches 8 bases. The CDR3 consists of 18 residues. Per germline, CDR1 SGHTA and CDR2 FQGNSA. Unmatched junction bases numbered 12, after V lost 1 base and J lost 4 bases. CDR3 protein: CASSLVDRGSRSYNEQFF. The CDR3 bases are TGTGCCAGCAGCTTAGTAGACAGGGGCTCTCGCTCATACAATGAGCAGTTCTTC. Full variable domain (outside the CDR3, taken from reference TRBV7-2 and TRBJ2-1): GAGVSQSPSNKVTEKGKDVELRCDPISGHTALYWYRQSLGQGLEFLIYFQGNSAPDKSGLPSDRFSAERTGGSVSTLTIQRTQQEDSAVYLCASSLVDRGSRSYNEQFFGPGTRLTVL.

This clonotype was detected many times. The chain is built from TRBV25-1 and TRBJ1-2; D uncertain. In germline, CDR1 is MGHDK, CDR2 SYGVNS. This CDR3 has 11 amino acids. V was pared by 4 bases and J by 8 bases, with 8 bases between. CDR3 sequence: CASSAVRGYTF. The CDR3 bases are TGTGCCAGCAGTGCAGTTCGGGGCTACACCTTC.